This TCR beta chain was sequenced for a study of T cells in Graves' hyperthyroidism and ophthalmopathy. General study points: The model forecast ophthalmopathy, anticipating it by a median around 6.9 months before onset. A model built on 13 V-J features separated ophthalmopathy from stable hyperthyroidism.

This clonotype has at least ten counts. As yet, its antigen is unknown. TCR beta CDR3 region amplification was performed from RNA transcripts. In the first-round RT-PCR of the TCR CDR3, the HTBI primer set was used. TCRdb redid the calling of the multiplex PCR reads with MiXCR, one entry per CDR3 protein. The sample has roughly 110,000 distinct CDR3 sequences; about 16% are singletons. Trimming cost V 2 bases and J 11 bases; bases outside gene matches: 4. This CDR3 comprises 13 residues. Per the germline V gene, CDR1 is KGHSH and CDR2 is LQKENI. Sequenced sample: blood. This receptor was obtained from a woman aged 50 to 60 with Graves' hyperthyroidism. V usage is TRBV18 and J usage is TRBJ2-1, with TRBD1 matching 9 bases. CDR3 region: CASSPDTGGKQFF. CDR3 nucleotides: TGTGCCAGCTCACCAGACACAGGGGGCAAGCAGTTCTTC.